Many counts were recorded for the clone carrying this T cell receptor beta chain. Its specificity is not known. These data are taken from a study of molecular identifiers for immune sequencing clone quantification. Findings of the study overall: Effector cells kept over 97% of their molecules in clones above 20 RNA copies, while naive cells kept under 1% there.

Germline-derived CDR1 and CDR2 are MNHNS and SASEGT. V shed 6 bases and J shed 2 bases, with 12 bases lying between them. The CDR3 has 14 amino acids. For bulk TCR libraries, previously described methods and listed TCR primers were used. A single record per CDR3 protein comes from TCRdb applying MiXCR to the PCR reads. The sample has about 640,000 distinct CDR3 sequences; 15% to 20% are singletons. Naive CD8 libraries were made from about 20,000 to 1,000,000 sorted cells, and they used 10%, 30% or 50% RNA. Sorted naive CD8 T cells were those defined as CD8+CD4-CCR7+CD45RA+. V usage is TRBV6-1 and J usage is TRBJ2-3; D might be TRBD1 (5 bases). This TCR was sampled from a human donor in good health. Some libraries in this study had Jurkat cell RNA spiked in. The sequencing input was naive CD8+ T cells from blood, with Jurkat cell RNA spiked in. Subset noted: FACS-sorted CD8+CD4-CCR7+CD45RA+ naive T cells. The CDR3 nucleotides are TGTGCCAGCAGGGACCTACAGGACACAGATACGCAGTATTTT. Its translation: CASRDLQDTDTQYF.